This T cell receptor beta chain was retrieved from a study of human T cells and chemical hapten exposure. Time point noted: healthy volunteer bleed at 6 weeks. Total RNA extraction was carried out from unfractionated whole blood. Trimming removed 0 bases at V and 3 bases at J, with 16 bases between. Germline V CDR1 and CDR2: SGHVS, FQNEAQ. The CDR3 is 17 residues long. In the source study's methods: Per sample, the median was about 88,000 TCRs, with values from roughly 23,000 to 700,000. From the RACE reads, TCRdb called clonotypes with MiXCR, one entry per CDR3 protein. In this record, the V and J calls reflect TCRdb's handling and not the investigators' own analysis. The sample carries about 30,000 distinct CDR3 sequences, around 5.9% recorded once.

The TCR sequence derives from a human donor in good health. Some clones in this sample may be carry-over from other donors' samples. Sequencing was performed on whole blood. The chain has TRBV7-8 and TRBJ2-3; the D is unclear. The CDR3 DNA is TGTGCCAGCAGCTTAGCGCGACTTCCCGAAGTGACAGATACGCAGTATTTT. Its translation: CASSLARLPEVTDTQYF.